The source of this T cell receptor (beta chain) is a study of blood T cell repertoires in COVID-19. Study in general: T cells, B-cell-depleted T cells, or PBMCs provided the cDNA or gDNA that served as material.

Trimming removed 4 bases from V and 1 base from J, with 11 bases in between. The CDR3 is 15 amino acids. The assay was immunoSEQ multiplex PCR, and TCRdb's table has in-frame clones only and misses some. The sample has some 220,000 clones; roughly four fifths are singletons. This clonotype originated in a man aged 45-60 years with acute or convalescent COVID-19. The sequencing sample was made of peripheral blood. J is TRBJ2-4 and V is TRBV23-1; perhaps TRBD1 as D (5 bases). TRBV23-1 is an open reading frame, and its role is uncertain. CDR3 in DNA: TGCGCCAGCAGTCGCCAGGGAAGGGCCAAAAACATTCAGTACTTC. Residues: CASSRQGRAKNIQYF.